The 16 T cell receptor beta chains reported below all come from one sample, sequenced in a study of technical replicates of blood from a handful of donors. Sequenced by immunoSEQ multiplex PCR; TCRdb stores in-frame clones only, minus some. The sample shows more than 90,000 clones, around 95% of them seen only once. What was sequenced was T cells isolated from PBMCs. The receptors were gathered from a human donor in good health.

This clone was observed a handful of times. This chain uses TRBV29-1 with TRBJ2-1; D remains unclear. Trimming removed 2 bases from V and 8 bases from J, with 16 bases in between. This CDR3 has 14 residues. CDR1 SQVTM and CDR2 ANQGSEA come from the germline V gene. The DNA for the CDR3 is TGCAGCGTTGAAAAAGACACCCGAGTTGATGAGCAGTTCTTC. Its protein product is CSVEKDTRVDEQFF.

This chain uses TRBV7-9 with TRBJ1-4; 10 bases match TRBD1. The CDR3 runs 15 residues. Germline-derived CDR1 and CDR2 are SEHNR and FQNEAQ (reference sequence). J was trimmed by 8 bases and V by 5 bases; bases with no gene match: 8. This CDR3 reads CASSQVGTGEEKLFF. CDR3 DNA sequence: TGTGCCAGCAGCCAAGTTGGGACAGGGGAAGAAAAACTGTTTTTT.

The chain is built from TRBV13 and TRBJ2-7, with a possible D match to TRBD2 (7 bases). Trimming left V 5 bases short and J 1 base short, with 21 bases between. This CDR3 contains 17 residues. The germline V gene has CDR1 PRHDT and CDR2 FYEKMQ (reference sequence). The CDR3 protein is CASSPPPRGLQSYEQYF. The DNA for the CDR3 is TGTGCCAGCAGCCCCCCTCCGCGGGGGCTGCAATCCTACGAGCAGTACTTC.

The chain is built from TRBV19 and TRBJ1-3, with D possibly being TRBD1 (6 bases). Germline values: CDR1 LNHDA, CDR2 SQIVND (reference sequence). The CDR3 has 16 residues. The germline V and J ends were trimmed by 3 bases and 2 bases, with 14 bases remaining between them. The CDR3 is CASSIGLTGTGNTIYF. The CDR3 nucleotides read TGTGCCAGTAGTATCGGTCTTACAGGGACTGGAAACACCATATATTTT.

A note on this clone: In the same sample, other DNA sequences code for this CDR3. CDR3 amino acids: CASSPGTGAYGYTF. The CDR3 DNA sequence: TGCGCCAGCAGCCCCGGTACAGGGGCCTATGGCTACACCTTC. The chain employs TRBV5-1 and TRBJ1-2; 7 bases match TRBD1. The CDR3 covers 14 residues. The junction had 7 bases not matched to a gene; V was cut back by 4 bases and J by 4 bases. Germline assignment: CDR1 SGHRS and CDR2 YFSETQ. Complete variable domain (other parts from reference TRBV5-1 and TRBJ1-2): KAGVTQTPRYLIKTRGQQVTLSCSPISGHRSVSWYQQTPGQGLQFLFEYFSETQRNKGNFPGRFSGRQFSNSRSEMNVSTLELGDSALYLCASSPGTGAYGYTFGSGTRLTVV.

This rearrangement joins TRBV29-1 to TRBJ1-2; 7 bases map to TRBD1. The germline V gene has CDR1 SQVTM and CDR2 ANQGSEA. The CDR3 runs 13 residues. V lost 3 bases to trimming and J lost 2 bases; unmatched junction nucleotides: 3. This CDR3 is CSVEQTGNYGYTF. For the CDR3, the DNA is TGCAGCGTTGAGCAGACAGGGAACTATGGCTACACCTTC. Combining the CDR3 with reference TRBV29-1 and TRBJ1-2 gives the whole variable domain SAVISQKPSRDICQRGTSLTIQCQVDSQVTMMFWYRQQPGQSLTLIATANQGSEATYESGFVIDKFPISRPNLTFSTLTVSNMSPEDSSIYLCSVEQTGNYGYTFGSGTRLTVV.

The chain joins TRBV5-1 to TRBJ1-2, with 7 positions matching TRBD1. The germline V gene encodes CDR1 SGHRS and CDR2 YFSETQ. J gave up 3 bases and V 2 bases, and 16 bases lay outside the gene matches. The CDR3 length is 18 residues. The CDR3 DNA sequence: TGCGCCAGCAGCTTTATATACACAGGACAGGACTTTGACTATGGCTACACCTTC. It is translated as CASSFIYTGQDFDYGYTF. Together with reference TRBV5-1 and TRBJ1-2, the CDR3 gives the full variable domain: KAGVTQTPRYLIKTRGQQVTLSCSPISGHRSVSWYQQTPGQGLQFLFEYFSETQRNKGNFPGRFSGRQFSNSRSEMNVSTLELGDSALYLCASSFIYTGQDFDYGYTFGSGTRLTVV.

The chain is built from TRBV29-1 and TRBJ1-1, with D maybe TRBD1 (5 bases). Germline lookup yields CDR1 SQVTM and CDR2 ANQGSEA. The V end was cut by 3 bases, the J end by 0 bases, with 11 bases between. The CDR3 is 14 residues long. CDR3 amino acids: CSVEGRSMNTEAFF. The CDR3 coding sequence is TGCAGCGTTGAGGGGCGCAGCATGAACACTGAAGCTTTCTTT.

The rearrangement links TRBV7-3 to TRBJ2-1, with D maybe TRBD2 (6 bases). The length of the CDR3 is 14 residues. Trimming shortened V by 2 bases and J by 5 bases, and 10 bases separated the two germline ends. Germline CDR1 SGHTA, CDR2 FQGTGA. The CDR3 DNA reads TGTGCCAGCAGCTTATCGGGGGTTGACAATGAGCAGTTCTTC. It yields the protein CASSLSGVDNEQFF.

The chain uses TRBV5-1 and TRBJ1-4; TRBD1 agrees at 8 bases. This CDR3 region has 14 residues. CDR1 SGHRS and CDR2 YFSETQ come from the germline V gene. The ends lost 0 bases at V and 5 bases at J; junction bases unmatched: 0. The CDR3 sequence: CASSLGDRNEKLFF. The CDR3, as DNA: TGCGCCAGCAGCTTGGGGGACAGGAATGAAAAACTGTTTTTT. Full variable domain (rest looked up from reference TRBV5-1 and TRBJ1-4): KAGVTQTPRYLIKTRGQQVTLSCSPISGHRSVSWYQQTPGQGLQFLFEYFSETQRNKGNFPGRFSGRQFSNSRSEMNVSTLELGDSALYLCASSLGDRNEKLFFGSGTQLSVL.

The CDR3 region is CASSIRGPGNEKLFF. The CDR3 DNA reads TGTGCCAGTAGTATTAGGGGCCCAGGGAATGAAAAACTGTTTTTT. The chain joins TRBV19 to TRBJ1-4; D is possibly TRBD1 (5 bases). There are 15 residues in the CDR3. Per germline, CDR1 LNHDA and CDR2 SQIVND (reference sequence). V was clipped by 3 bases and J by 5 bases, with 13 bases between them.

The V gene is TRBV5-1, the J gene TRBJ2-7; a possible D gene is TRBD2 (5 bases). The V gene lost 0 bases and the J gene lost 2 bases, with 9 bases spanning the gap. The CDR3 is 14 amino acids. The germline V gene encodes CDR1 SGHRS and CDR2 YFSETQ. In DNA form, the CDR3 reads TGCGCCAGCAGCTTGGGTTTCGGGGCCTACGAGCAGTACTTC. As protein: CASSLGFGAYEQYF.

This chain uses TRBV19 with TRBJ2-3, with unresolved D. V was cut by 3 bases and J by 1 base, with 8 bases left in between. Germline V gene lookup returns CDR1 LNHDA and CDR2 SQIVND (reference sequence). The CDR3 extends over 14 amino acids. CDR3 residues: CASSIERGTDTQYF. The CDR3 DNA is TGTGCCAGTAGTATTGAACGGGGCACAGATACGCAGTATTTT.

V gene TRBV7-8 combines with J gene TRBJ2-4; 11 nucleotides align to TRBD2. Trimming took 5 bases from V and 1 from J; bases not matched to a gene: 19. In germline, CDR1 is SGHVS, CDR2 FQNEAQ. The CDR3 covers 21 residues. The CDR3 spells CASSTPPPLAGVHSAKNIQYF. Written as DNA, the CDR3 is TGTGCCAGCAGCACCCCGCCCCCACTAGCGGGAGTTCATTCGGCCAAAAACATTCAGTACTTC.

The chain is built from TRBV9 and TRBJ2-2; a possible D gene is TRBD2 (5 bases). V was shortened by 0 bases and J by 1 base, with 7 bases between the two germline ends. This CDR3 comprises 15 residues. Germline CDR1 SGDLS, CDR2 YYNGEE. CDR3 amino acids: CASSVDTRNTGELFF. The DNA of the CDR3 is TGTGCCAGCAGCGTAGACACTAGGAACACCGGGGAGCTGTTTTTT.

J is TRBJ2-7 and V is TRBV27; TRBD2 agrees at 14 bases. This CDR3 is built from 15 residues. Germline loops: CDR1 MNHEY, CDR2 SMNVEV (reference sequence). V lost 4 bases and J lost 5; bases outside the gene matches: 4. CDR3 amino acids: CASSSGTSGSNEQYF. CDR3 DNA sequence: TGTGCCAGCAGTTCCGGGACTAGCGGGAGTAACGAGCAGTACTTC.